This TCR beta chain emerged from a study of blood T cell repertoires in COVID-19. As originally analysed: Amplification from reference gene primers served as the basis for estimated nucleated cell counts. Repertoires were generated with immunoSEQ multiplex PCR, while TCRdb's copy carries only in-frame clones and drops some. V and J calls and clone size are copied from that table; D and trimming were computed from the DNA. The data hold 150,000 to 200,000 clones, with roughly four fifths observed a single time. CDR3 length: 15 amino acids. Germline CDR1 reads MDHEN; CDR2 reads SYDVKM. V shed 5 bases and J shed 1 base, with 14 bases lying between them.

The material sequenced was PBMCs or T cells enriched from blood (not recorded which). The chain is built from TRBV28 and TRBJ1-1; a weak D match, TRBD1 (5 bases). The origin of this receptor is a man between 40 and 49 years old who had recovered from COVID-19. CDR3 nucleotides: TGTGCCAGCAGTCCCCCCACAGGCGGGAACACTGAAGCTTTCTTT. The encoded protein is CASSPPTGGNTEAFF. The full variable domain, rest sourced from reference TRBV28 and TRBJ1-1, is DVKVTQSSRYLVKRTGEKVFLECVQDMDHENMFWYRQDPGLGLRLIYFSYDVKMKEKGDIPEGYSVSREKKERFSLILESASTNQTSMYLCASSPPTGGNTEAFFGQGTRLTVV.